This T cell receptor (beta chain) was retrieved from a study of shared clonotypes between healthy human individuals. About the research overall: Three plates each covered CD4 naive and memory; CD8 naive two, CD8 memory one.

Turning to this clone: Its antigen is still unknown.

The CDR3 length is 15 residues. Deletions cut 5 bases from V and 2 bases from J, with 13 bases between. Germline assignment: CDR1 SGHAT and CDR2 FQNNGV. The table came from immunoSEQ multiplex PCR; TCRdb's copy has only in-frame clones and leaves some out. Of about 2.1 million clones detected, 93% appear once; the ten largest clones hold under 2%. Study-level points and caveats: Naive subsets generally had larger estimated richness than memory subsets.

Naive CD8 cells lacked CD45RO, underwent positive selection for CCR7 and left out terminally differentiated effector memory CD45RA+ cells. Study donors comprised healthy, HIV-negative adults devoid of recent acute infection or vaccination. Material: naive CD8+ T cells from PBMCs. The receptor comes from a man younger than 30 in good health. Some clones in this sample may be carry-over from other donors' samples. V usage is TRBV11-2 and J usage is TRBJ2-1; D is undetermined. As DNA, the CDR3 is TGTGCCAGCAGCCATACGGCTGGACCCTACAATGAGCAGTTCTTC. Its translation is CASSHTAGPYNEQFF.